These T cell receptor beta chains were read from a single sample in a study of cytomegalovirus exposure and HLA in healthy donors. The assay was immunoSEQ multiplex PCR, and TCRdb's table has in-frame clones only and misses some. The table records about 150,000 clones, roughly four fifths of them present only once. Material: PBMCs. The receptors here all came from a young man in good health and CMV-seropositive. CDR3s include the opening cysteine and the closing phenylalanine or tryptophan. Fields, in order: CDR3 DNA, CDR3 protein, CDR3 length, V gene, D gene, J gene, clone size. A D gene is named only where the DNA matches it firmly. Clone size appears in some rows only: once, few, many, or a class for an expanded clone.

CDR3nt: TGTGCCAGCAGCACCTACAGGGGGCGAACAGATACGCAGTATTTT; CDR3aa: CASSTYRGRTDTQYF; len: 15; v_gene: TRBV11-2; d_gene: TRBD1; j_gene: TRBJ2-3; abundance: .
CDR3nt: TGTGCCAGCAGCTCGGTAACTAGCGGGCTTTCCTACGAGCAGTACTTC; CDR3aa: CASSSVTSGLSYEQYF; len: 16; v_gene: TRBV5-4; d_gene: TRBD2; j_gene: TRBJ2-7; abundance: .
CDR3nt: TGTGCCAGCAGAACCGGGTCCTACAATGAGCAGTTCTTC; CDR3aa: CASRTGSYNEQFF; len: 13; v_gene: TRBV6-1; d_gene: .; j_gene: TRBJ2-1; abundance: .
CDR3nt: TGTGCCTGGAGTACAAACAGGGTGATCTCCTACGAGCAGTACTTC; CDR3aa: CAWSTNRVISYEQYF; len: 15; v_gene: TRBV30; d_gene: .; j_gene: TRBJ2-7; abundance: .
CDR3nt: TGTGCCAGCAGCCTCCGACAGGGCGGAAAGGGGGTAGCTTTCTTT; CDR3aa: CASSLRQGGKGVAFF; len: 15; v_gene: TRBV6-5; d_gene: TRBD1; j_gene: TRBJ1-1; abundance: .
CDR3nt: TGTGCCAGCAGTGTGTGGGGGCGGGACGAGCAGTACTTC; CDR3aa: CASSVWGRDEQYF; len: 13; v_gene: TRBV2; d_gene: .; j_gene: TRBJ2-7; abundance: once
CDR3nt: TGTGCCAGCAGCGCTCCGGGACTAGCGGGATGGGCTACAGATACGCAGTATTTT; CDR3aa: CASSAPGLAGWATDTQYF; len: 18; v_gene: TRBV7-9; d_gene: TRBD2; j_gene: TRBJ2-3; abundance: .
CDR3nt: TGTGCCAGCAGTCTCTACTCTGGAAACACCATATATTTT; CDR3aa: CASSLYSGNTIYF; len: 13; v_gene: TRBV2; d_gene: .; j_gene: TRBJ1-3; abundance: .
CDR3nt: TGCGCCAGCAGCCAAGATCGTGGCTACACCTTC; CDR3aa: CASSQDRGYTF; len: 11; v_gene: TRBV4-1; d_gene: .; j_gene: TRBJ1-2; abundance: few
CDR3nt: TGTGCCAGCAGTTTTAAGACTCTTAGGTGGGACACTGAAGCTTTCTTT; CDR3aa: CASSFKTLRWDTEAFF; len: 16; v_gene: TRBV28; d_gene: .; j_gene: TRBJ1-1; abundance: .
CDR3nt: TGTGCCAGCAGTGATCCAGGGCCCTCCTACGAGCAGTACTTC; CDR3aa: CASSDPGPSYEQYF; len: 14; v_gene: TRBV2; d_gene: .; j_gene: TRBJ2-7; abundance: few
CDR3nt: TGCGCCAGCAGCCCGGGACAGGGGCCCTACAATGAGCAGTTCTTC; CDR3aa: CASSPGQGPYNEQFF; len: 15; v_gene: TRBV4-1; d_gene: TRBD1; j_gene: TRBJ2-1; abundance: .
CDR3nt: TGTGCCAGCAGTGAGCGGCTAGCGGGAGACGATGAGCAGTTCTTC; CDR3aa: CASSERLAGDDEQFF; len: 15; v_gene: TRBV2; d_gene: TRBD2; j_gene: TRBJ2-1; abundance: .
CDR3nt: TGTGCCAGTAGGCCGGGTCCCCAATATCTAAGCAATCAGCCCCAGCATTTT; CDR3aa: CASRPGPQYLSNQPQHF; len: 17; v_gene: TRBV19; d_gene: .; j_gene: TRBJ1-5; abundance: .
CDR3nt: TGTGCCAGCAGTCCGCTTATGAGGGTTGGCTACACCTTC; CDR3aa: CASSPLMRVGYTF; len: 13; v_gene: TRBV6-5; d_gene: .; j_gene: TRBJ1-2; abundance: .
CDR3nt: TGTGCCAGCAGTGAAATATCCGGGACAGGGGGCTACGAGCAGTACTTC; CDR3aa: CASSEISGTGGYEQYF; len: 16; v_gene: TRBV6-1; d_gene: TRBD1; j_gene: TRBJ2-7; abundance: .
CDR3nt: TGTGCCACTAACAGGGGCGGCGAGACCCAGTACTTC; CDR3aa: CATNRGGETQYF; len: 12; v_gene: TRBV19; d_gene: TRBD1; j_gene: TRBJ2-5; abundance: .
CDR3nt: TGCGCCAGCAGCTTGTACGGGGAGGTAGGGGAGACCCAGTACTTC; CDR3aa: CASSLYGEVGETQYF; len: 15; v_gene: TRBV5-1; d_gene: .; j_gene: TRBJ2-5; abundance: .
CDR3nt: TGCAGCGTTGATGCGGGGGGTCTGAACACCGGGGAGCTGTTTTTT; CDR3aa: CSVDAGGLNTGELFF; len: 15; v_gene: TRBV29-1; d_gene: TRBD2; j_gene: TRBJ2-2; abundance: few
CDR3nt: TGTGCCAGCAGTTGGACAGGGGAGGGGAACACTGAAGCTTTCTTT; CDR3aa: CASSWTGEGNTEAFF; len: 15; v_gene: TRBV27; d_gene: TRBD1; j_gene: TRBJ1-1; abundance: .
CDR3nt: TGTGCCAGCAGCGTAGCGGCGGGGGGAACTGAAGCTTTCTTT; CDR3aa: CASSVAAGGTEAFF; len: 14; v_gene: TRBV9; d_gene: .; j_gene: TRBJ1-1; abundance: once
CDR3nt: TGTGCCAGCAGTGACACTATGGGGGCGTTTGGCTACACCTTC; CDR3aa: CASSDTMGAFGYTF; len: 14; v_gene: TRBV28; d_gene: .; j_gene: TRBJ1-2; abundance: .
CDR3nt: TGTGCCAGCAGCTTAAGGACAGGGATAACTGAAAAACTGTTTTTT; CDR3aa: CASSLRTGITEKLFF; len: 15; v_gene: TRBV7-2; d_gene: TRBD1; j_gene: TRBJ1-4; abundance: .
CDR3nt: TGTGCCAGCAGTTCGGGCGGAGGGTATTCACCCCTCCACTTT; CDR3aa: CASSSGGGYSPLHF; len: 14; v_gene: TRBV28; d_gene: .; j_gene: TRBJ1-6; abundance: once
CDR3nt: TGTGCCAGCAGTTCTAGCGGGGTCTACAATGAGCAGTTCTTC; CDR3aa: CASSSSGVYNEQFF; len: 14; v_gene: TRBV27; d_gene: TRBD2; j_gene: TRBJ2-1; abundance: .
CDR3nt: TGTGCCAGCTCATGGACTGATACCGGGGAGCTGTTTTTT; CDR3aa: CASSWTDTGELFF; len: 13; v_gene: TRBV18; d_gene: .; j_gene: TRBJ2-2; abundance: few
CDR3nt: TGTGCCAGCAGTTATGTTGGTGCGGGACCATTGAACACTGAAGCTTTCTTT; CDR3aa: CASSYVGAGPLNTEAFF; len: 17; v_gene: TRBV27; d_gene: .; j_gene: TRBJ1-1; abundance: .
CDR3nt: TGTGCCAGTAGTATAGGACAGAATGGGGCCCACACAGATACGCAGTATTTT; CDR3aa: CASSIGQNGAHTDTQYF; len: 17; v_gene: TRBV19; d_gene: .; j_gene: TRBJ2-3; abundance: .
CDR3nt: TGCGCCAGCAGTGCCGGGACAGTGGCCTACGAGCAGTACTTC; CDR3aa: CASSAGTVAYEQYF; len: 14; v_gene: TRBV10-2; d_gene: TRBD1; j_gene: TRBJ2-7; abundance: .
CDR3nt: TGCGCCAGCAGCATTCCTGTGTCTGGGGCCAACGTCCTGACTTTC; CDR3aa: CASSIPVSGANVLTF; len: 15; v_gene: TRBV5-1; d_gene: .; j_gene: TRBJ2-6; abundance: .
CDR3nt: TGTGCCAGCAGAACAGGGGGCGCGGATTCTGAAAAACTGTTTTTT; CDR3aa: CASRTGGADSEKLFF; len: 15; v_gene: TRBV6-1; d_gene: TRBD1; j_gene: TRBJ1-4; abundance: .
CDR3nt: TGTGCCGCCTCGACAGGGAATGAAAAACTGTTTTTT; CDR3aa: CAASTGNEKLFF; len: 12; v_gene: TRBV15; d_gene: TRBD1; j_gene: TRBJ1-4; abundance: .
CDR3nt: TGTGCCAGCACCATGGGGGGGCTAGGGGGAAACACCATATATTTT; CDR3aa: CASTMGGLGGNTIYF; len: 15; v_gene: TRBV6-5; d_gene: .; j_gene: TRBJ1-3; abundance: .
CDR3nt: TGTGCCAGCTCACCCCAGGGGGCGGCGGAGACCCAGTACTTC; CDR3aa: CASSPQGAAETQYF; len: 14; v_gene: TRBV18; d_gene: TRBD1; j_gene: TRBJ2-5; abundance: .
CDR3nt: TGCGCCAGCAGCAACGGACAGGGACCCTACAATGAGCAGTTCTTC; CDR3aa: CASSNGQGPYNEQFF; len: 15; v_gene: TRBV5-1; d_gene: TRBD1; j_gene: TRBJ2-1; abundance: few
CDR3nt: TGTGCCAGCAGCTTGGCGGCGGGAGTTAGTAAAGTTAGTGAGCAGTTCTTC; CDR3aa: CASSLAAGVSKVSEQFF; len: 17; v_gene: TRBV5-4; d_gene: TRBD2; j_gene: TRBJ2-1; abundance: few
CDR3nt: TGCGCCAGCCGCCCGGGACAGGAATCCTACGAGCAGTACTTC; CDR3aa: CASRPGQESYEQYF; len: 14; v_gene: TRBV5-1; d_gene: TRBD1; j_gene: TRBJ2-7; abundance: once
CDR3nt: TGCGCCAGCAGCCAAGATAGGGGAGGCACTGAAGCTTTCTTT; CDR3aa: CASSQDRGGTEAFF; len: 14; v_gene: TRBV4-1; d_gene: .; j_gene: TRBJ1-1; abundance: .
CDR3nt: TGCGCCAGCACCAACATGAACACTGAAGCTTTCTTT; CDR3aa: CASTNMNTEAFF; len: 12; v_gene: TRBV5-1; d_gene: .; j_gene: TRBJ1-1; abundance: .
CDR3nt: TGCGCCAGCAGCCGTCTTGAGACATCGAACACCGGGGAGCTGTTTTTT; CDR3aa: CASSRLETSNTGELFF; len: 16; v_gene: TRBV5-1; d_gene: .; j_gene: TRBJ2-2; abundance: .
CDR3nt: TGTGCCAGCAGTTACTCCGTCCCCTCCTACAATGAGCAGTTCTTC; CDR3aa: CASSYSVPSYNEQFF; len: 15; v_gene: TRBV6-5; d_gene: .; j_gene: TRBJ2-1; abundance: .
CDR3nt: TGTGCCAGCAGCTTAGATCGTCGGAGGCAGAAGTACTTC; CDR3aa: CASSLDRRRQKYF; len: 13; v_gene: TRBV11-2; d_gene: .; j_gene: TRBJ2-7; abundance: .
CDR3nt: TGCAGCGCGGCTGGGGGGACTAGCGGGGAAGAGACCCAGTACTTC; CDR3aa: CSAAGGTSGEETQYF; len: 15; v_gene: TRBV29-1; d_gene: TRBD2; j_gene: TRBJ2-5; abundance: .
CDR3nt: TGCGCCAGCAGCTCGAGCGGGGGAAGCACAGATACGCAGTATTTT; CDR3aa: CASSSSGGSTDTQYF; len: 15; v_gene: TRBV5-1; d_gene: TRBD2; j_gene: TRBJ2-3; abundance: .
CDR3nt: TGTGCCAGCAGCTTAAATGGGAGAGGCCCAACTAATGAAAAACTGTTTTTT; CDR3aa: CASSLNGRGPTNEKLFF; len: 17; v_gene: TRBV7-8; d_gene: .; j_gene: TRBJ1-4; abundance: .
CDR3nt: TGTGCCAGCACCCTCTCGGCCAACGTCCTGACTTTC; CDR3aa: CASTLSANVLTF; len: 12; v_gene: TRBV5-8; d_gene: .; j_gene: TRBJ2-6; abundance: .